The clone carrying this TCR beta chain was found many times. There are 13 residues in the CDR3. Germline CDR1 is MNHEY and CDR2 is SMNVEV (reference sequence). With 3 bases removed from V and 1 base from J, the gap between germline ends came to 6 bases. The data belong to a study of identical twins. In TCRdb, the 5' RACE reads were re-called with MiXCR into one record per CDR3 protein. The sample records 150,000 or so distinct CDR3 sequences, under 4.5% being singletons. The source of this sequence is a man aged 18 to 29 in good health. V usage is TRBV27 and J usage is TRBJ1-1; D may be TRBD1 (5 bases). Sequencing used memory T cells sorted from blood. CDR3 in amino acids: CASSFQGNTEAFF. CDR3 nucleotide sequence: TGTGCCAGCAGTTTCCAGGGGAACACTGAAGCTTTCTTT.